This TCR beta chain was profiled in a study of blood T cell repertoires in COVID-19. Overall study: Whether acute or convalescent, the COVID-19 samples came from the United States, Italy and Spain. PBMCs, B-cell-depleted T cells, or T cells provided the cDNA or gDNA that made up the material.

CDR3 length equals 13 residues. The V and J ends lost 0 bases and 5 bases respectively, with 8 bases between them. The V gene's germline CDR1 is SGDLS and CDR2 YYNGEE. The protocol was immunoSEQ multiplex PCR, while the TCRdb copy is restricted to in-frame clones and leaves out a portion. This sample has about 400,000 clones; 80% to 90% occur once, and the top ten carry approximately 4.5%. This receptor was obtained from a woman aged 30 to 39 with acute or convalescent COVID-19. Sequencing was done on a sample of peripheral blood. The J gene is TRBJ1-2, the V gene TRBV9; D remains ambiguous. In nucleotides, the CDR3 is TGTGCCAGCAGCGTAGGTGCGGGTTATGGCTACACCTTC. Translated: CASSVGAGYGYTF. Full variable domain (rest looked up from reference TRBV9 and TRBJ1-2): DSGVTQTPKHLITATGQRVTLRCSPRSGDLSVYWYQQSLDQGLQFLIQYYNGEERAKGNILERFSAQQFPDLHSELNLSSLELGDSALYFCASSVGAGYGYTFGSGTRLTVV.